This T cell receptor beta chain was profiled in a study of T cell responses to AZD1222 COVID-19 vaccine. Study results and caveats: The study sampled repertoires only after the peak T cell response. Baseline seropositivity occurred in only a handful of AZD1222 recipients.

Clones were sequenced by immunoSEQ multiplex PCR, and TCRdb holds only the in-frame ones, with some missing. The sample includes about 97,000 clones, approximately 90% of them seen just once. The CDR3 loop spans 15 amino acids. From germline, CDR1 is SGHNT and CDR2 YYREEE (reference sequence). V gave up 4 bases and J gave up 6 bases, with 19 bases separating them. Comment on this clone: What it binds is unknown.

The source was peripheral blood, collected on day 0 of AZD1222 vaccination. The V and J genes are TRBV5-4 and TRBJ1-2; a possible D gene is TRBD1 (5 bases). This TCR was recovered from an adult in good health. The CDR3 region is CASSVRGRALDGYTF. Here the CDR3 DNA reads TGTGCCAGCAGCGTCCGCGGCAGGGCGCTTGATGGCTACACCTTC.